The clone carrying this T cell receptor beta chain was observed once. Its antigen is not identified. These data belong to a study of T cells after yellow fever vaccination. Study observations and caveats: Post-booster samples contained most primary-vaccination clones (approximately 97% CD4, about 87% CD8). On re-exposure, the response was weaker but peaked faster, at day 5 versus 15.

For TCR, cDNA came from 5'RACE template switching, which added a universal primer site and UMIs. TCRdb redid the calling of the 5' RACE reads with MiXCR, one entry per CDR3 protein. The profile shows about 260,000 distinct CDR3 sequences, 10% to 15% of them singletons. The CDR3 length is 16 residues. Germline V gives CDR1 LNHDA, CDR2 SQIVND (reference sequence). Trimming at V came to 3 bases and at J to 0 bases, leaving 5 bases not matched to a gene. The sequencing used CD4+ T cells sorted from PBMCs, collected 45 days after the yellow fever booster vaccination. The TCR sequence derives from a man aged 25-45 years who received the YFV17D yellow fever vaccine. The chain uses TRBV19 and TRBJ2-1; 7 bases align to TRBD2. CDR3 sequence: CASSIASGSSYNEQFF. The CDR3 region has the DNA TGTGCCAGTAGTATCGCTAGCGGAAGCTCCTACAATGAGCAGTTCTTC.